The present T cell receptor beta chain was sequenced within a study of cytomegalovirus exposure and HLA in healthy donors. This clone appeared once. What it recognizes is unknown. 60 Vbeta and 13 Jbeta primers were used in PCR. As handled by the study authors: Later reanalysis found around 74 million unique TCR beta chains, 10 million to 14 million of them shared. The method was immunoSEQ multiplex PCR; TCRdb's version includes in-frame clones alone and lacks a portion of them. V and J calls and clone size are copied from that table; D and trimming were computed from the DNA. The sample consists of over 40,000 clones, 70% to 80% of them appearing once. V was cut by 5 bases and J by 4 bases, with 9 bases left in between. The CDR3 covers 14 residues. Germline CDR1 is SSHAT and CDR2 is FNYEAQ (reference sequence). Notes on the study in general: DRB1 showed the most TCR associations and HLA-C the fewest in a later analysis, as rates varied by HLA locus. The classifier was said to identify cytomegalovirus status with high specificity and sensitivity.

Donors consisted of healthy bone marrow donors. Sequencing was done on a sample of PBMCs. The sequence derives from a woman aged 40 to 49 in good health and CMV-seropositive. This chain links TRBV7-7 with TRBJ2-6, with a possible D match to TRBD1 (5 bases). The CDR3 DNA reads TGTGCCAGCAGCCCAAGGACAGGGGCCAACGTCCTGACTTTC. Protein sequence: CASSPRTGANVLTF.